The clone carrying this TCR beta chain came up many times. There were TCR beta CDR3 regions amplified from RNA transcripts. The HTBI primer set served for first-round RT-PCR of the TCR CDR3. TCRdb passed the multiplex PCR reads through MiXCR, listing each CDR3 protein once. The sample includes about 130,000 distinct CDR3 sequences, roughly 23% of them seen just once. These data originate in a study of T cells in Graves' hyperthyroidism and ophthalmopathy. CDR1 is SGHRS, CDR2 YFSETQ, per germline. The CDR3 loop spans 18 amino acids. Trimming took off 0 bases at V and 4 bases at J, with 20 bases between the two ends.

The sequencing input was blood. The J gene is TRBJ2-1, the V gene TRBV5-1; TRBD2 might be the D (6 bases). This sequence was found in a woman aged 50 to 60 with Graves' hyperthyroidism that later progressed to Graves' ophthalmopathy. The CDR3 DNA is TGCGCCAGCAGCTTGGATGGGAACGTTGGGGGGACTTACAATGAGCAGTTCTTC. Its protein is CASSLDGNVGGTYNEQFF.